The present T cell receptor beta chain was sequenced within a study of vaccination and CD4 T cells after COVID-19. Study results and caveats: When vaccine-specific clones from convalescent patients were examined, 304 of 307 were spike mono-reactive.

A single count supports this clonotype. Its antigen is not known. Sample treatment: roughly nine-day PBMC culture with coronavirus spike peptide pools or control peptides (ViraFEST assay). ViraFEST used peptide pools to expand antigen-specific T cells before TCR sequencing. An Oncomine TCR Beta short-read assay was used to sequence the DNA from cultured CD4+ T cells. TCRdb processed the PCR reads anew with MiXCR; each CDR3 protein has one entry. Of some 16,000 distinct CDR3 sequences in the sample, more than 65% were seen once. What was sequenced was CD4+ T cells from blood, cultured in vitro. This receptor was taken from a human donor who had recovered from COVID-19.

The CDR3 DNA sequence: TGTGCCAGCAGTCGCCCTGGCCGTAATGAGCAGTTCTTC. This gives the protein CASSRPGRNEQFF. The chain recombines TRBV28 with TRBJ2-1; unclear D gene. Between the trimmed V and J ends, which lost 5 bases and 7 bases, there was a span of 12 bases. CDR1 and CDR2 (germline): MDHEN, SYDVKM. CDR3 size: 13 residues.